The rows below give T cell receptor beta chains drawn from one sample of a study of blood T cell repertoires in COVID-19. The data were produced by immunoSEQ multiplex PCR, yet TCRdb's version contains in-frame clones alone and is incomplete. The sample has fewer than 80,000 clones, roughly 68% seen once. Sequencing used peripheral blood. The receptor source for this set is an elderly woman with acute or convalescent COVID-19. Both conserved end residues are part of each CDR3. The D gene is left open where the match is weak. Expanded clones are given a class, and other clones once, few, many or no size at all.

>TRBJ1-1|.|TRBD1|TRBV5-1
CASSPDRGGTEAFF
TGCGCCAGCAGCCCCGACAGGGGAGGCACTGAAGCTTTCTTT
>TRBJ1-5|.|TRBD1|TRBV30
CAWSVGTGGNQPQHF
TGTGCCTGGAGTGTCGGGACAGGGGGGAATCAGCCCCAGCATTTT
>TRBJ2-3|.|.|TRBV19
CASARGADTQYF
TGTGCCAGTGCCCGCGGGGCAGATACGCAGTATTTT
>TRBJ2-3|.|TRBD2|TRBV7-2
CASSLTSGYSTDTQYF
TGTGCCAGCAGCTTAACTAGCGGGTATAGCACAGATACGCAGTATTTT
>TRBJ2-1|.|TRBD2|TRBV19
CASSPRDYPRQFF
TGTGCCAGTAGTCCGAGGGACTACCCGCGGCAGTTCTTC
>TRBJ2-5|.|TRBD1|TRBV4-3
CASSRYAGTGGMETQYF
TGCGCCAGCAGCCGCTACGCCGGGACAGGGGGCATGGAGACCCAGTACTTC
>TRBJ2-2|many|TRBD1|TRBV5-1
CASSPQTGTGELFF
TGCGCCAGCAGCCCTCAGACAGGGACCGGGGAGCTGTTTTTT
>TRBJ2-1|.|.|TRBV9
CASSVEVGSSGEQFF
TGTGCCAGCAGCGTAGAGGTCGGGAGTTCGGGTGAGCAGTTCTTC
>TRBJ1-5|.|TRBD1|TRBV19
CASSIDRGDNQPQHF
TGTGCCAGTAGTATCGACAGGGGTGACAATCAGCCCCAGCATTTT
>TRBJ2-5|.|TRBD2|TRBV6-2/TRBV6-3
CASSSGLAGLETQYF
TGTGCCAGCAGTTCGGGACTAGCGGGACTGGAGACCCAGTACTTC